Each of the 9 T cell receptor beta chains below was sequenced from the same sample in a study of T cell changes during pregnancy in multiple sclerosis. Profiling relied on immunoSEQ multiplex PCR, and the TCRdb table lists in-frame clones only, not all of them. This sample has fewer than 50,000 clones, with approximately 92% found just once. The starting material was CD8+ T cells from peripheral blood mononuclear cells, obtained in the third trimester of pregnancy. Every receptor here comes from a female donor with multiple sclerosis, enrolled in a pregnancy study.

This clone was recorded a few times. This rearrangement joins TRBV19 to TRBJ1-1, with D tentatively TRBD1 (6 bases). The CDR3 is made up of 12 amino acids. V was pared by 6 bases and J by 4 bases, with 9 bases between. Germline V gives CDR1 LNHDA, CDR2 SQIVND (reference sequence). The CDR3, as DNA: TGTGCCAGTAGGGTAGGGGGCACTGAAGCTTTCTTT. The encoded protein is CASRVGGTEAFF. Complete variable domain (other parts from reference TRBV19 and TRBJ1-1): DGGITQSPKYLFRKEGQNVTLSCEQNLNHDAMYWYRQDPGQGLRLIYYSQIVNDFQKGDIAEGYSVSREKKESFPLTVTSAQKNPTAFYLCASRVGGTEAFFGQGTRLTVV.

This clone was counted a single time. CDR3: CASRQGTYEQYF. The CDR3 bases are TGTGCCAGCCGCCAGGGCACCTACGAGCAGTACTTC. The chain links TRBV27 to TRBJ2-7; tentatively, D is TRBD1 (5 bases). Germline CDR1 MNHEY, CDR2 SMNVEV (reference sequence). The V end was cut by 8 bases, the J end by 2 bases, with 10 bases between. This CDR3 spans 12 amino acids.

The chain joins TRBV10-3 to TRBJ2-7, with unresolved D. CDR1 and CDR2 (germline): ENHRY, SYGVKD. The CDR3 contains 13 residues. Trimming took off 11 bases at V and 1 base at J, with 15 bases between the two ends. The CDR3 reads CAHRPGQSYEQYF. The DNA for the CDR3 is TGTGCCCACCGGCCGGGTCAGTCCTACGAGCAGTACTTC.

The chain carries TRBV28 and TRBJ2-5; weak D call: TRBD2 (6 bases). The CDR3 is 15 residues long. CDR1 MDHEN and CDR2 SYDVKM come from the germline V gene. Trimming left V 4 bases short and J 4 bases short, with 16 bases between. CDR3 nucleotides: TGTGCCAGCAGTTGGGACTTTCAATGGGGAGAGACCCAGTACTTC. Translation: CASSWDFQWGETQYF.

This chain links TRBV29-1 with TRBJ1-3, with a weak D call TRBD1 (6 bases). The CDR3 loop spans 12 amino acids. From germline, CDR1 is SQVTM and CDR2 ANQGSEA. Trimming stripped 7 bases from V and 4 bases from J, with 11 bases between. CDR3 sequence: CSARGHGNTIYF. Here the CDR3 DNA reads TGCAGCGCTCGGGGACACGGAAACACCATATATTTT.

This clone occurred a few times. The chain links TRBV11-2 to TRBJ2-7, with TRBD2 matching over 14 bases. This CDR3 comprises 17 residues. From germline, CDR1 is SGHAT and CDR2 FQNNGV. The J segment lost 2 bases and the V segment lost 0 bases, leaving 3 bases of the junction unmatched. The CDR3 nucleotides read TGTGCCAGCAGCTTAGACCGGACTAGCGGGAGGACCTACGAGCAGTACTTC. It is translated as CASSLDRTSGRTYEQYF.

In this sample, this clone turned up once. This chain joins TRBV7-9 and TRBJ1-2; D ambiguous. The CDR3 is 14 residues long. The V end was cut by 2 bases, the J end by 2 bases, with 9 bases between. Germline V gives CDR1 SEHNR, CDR2 FQNEAQ (reference sequence). CDR3 sequence reads: CASSLLDSNYGYTF. The CDR3, as DNA: TGTGCCAGCAGCTTACTGGACTCGAACTATGGCTACACCTTC.

The rearrangement uses TRBV2 and TRBJ1-3, with TRBD1 identical over 9 bases. The CDR3 has 15 amino acids. Germline values: CDR1 SNHLY, CDR2 FYNNEI. J was trimmed by 8 bases and V by 3 bases; bases with no gene match: 8. The CDR3 nucleotides are TGTGCCAGCAGTGATCCCGGGACAGGGACGGACACCATATATTTT. Its protein product is CASSDPGTGTDTIYF.

The rearrangement uses TRBV5-4 and TRBJ2-3; TRBD2 is a possible D gene (5 bases). Germline CDR1 reads SGHNT; CDR2 reads YYREEE (reference sequence). The ends were cut back, 5 bases at V and 1 base at J, with 11 bases in the middle. The CDR3 is 14 residues long. Here the CDR3 reads CASSGEGGTDTQYF. Here the CDR3 DNA reads TGTGCCAGCAGTGGAGAGGGTGGCACAGATACGCAGTATTTT. Full variable domain (rest looked up from reference TRBV5-4 and TRBJ2-3): ETGVTQSPTHLIKTRGQQVTLRCSSQSGHNTVSWYQQALGQGPQFIFQYYREEENGRGNFPPRFSGLQFPNYSSELNVNALELDDSALYLCASSGEGGTDTQYFGPGTRLTVL.